This T cell receptor beta chain originates from a study of CD8 T cells in Susac syndrome. CD8+ and CD4+ blood T cells underwent TCR beta sequencing. Random hexamers were used to reverse transcribe an amount of roughly 0.5 to 1 ug RNA. Using its own MiXCR run on the immunoSEQ multiplex PCR reads, TCRdb lists one record per CDR3 protein. Of approximately 87,000 distinct CDR3 sequences in the sample, around 96% were seen once. The germline V gene has CDR1 SGDLS and CDR2 YYNGEE. This CDR3 spans 13 amino acids. The J segment lost 3 bases and the V segment lost 7 bases, leaving 7 bases of the junction unmatched.

Sequencing was done on a sample of CD8+ T cells from PBMCs. This TCR was recovered from a human donor with Susac syndrome. The V call is TRBV9, the J call TRBJ2-7; TRBD2 matches at 7 bases. CDR3 sequence reads: CASGGGEGYEQYF. The CDR3 bases are TGTGCCAGCGGTGGGGGGGAGGGCTACGAGCAGTACTTC.